What follows is one TCR beta chain and its context. This CDR3 is 12 amino acids long. Germline V gene sequence: CDR1 SGDLS, CDR2 YYNGEE. V was trimmed by 4 bases and J by 5 bases, leaving 8 bases between them. These data belong to a study of shared clonotypes between healthy human individuals. The assay was immunoSEQ multiplex PCR, and TCRdb's table has in-frame clones only and misses some. The sample records about 2,100,000 clones, approximately 94% being singletons. Naive-designated CD8 cells lacked CD45RO, were positively enriched for CCR7, and omitted terminally differentiated effector memory CD45RA+ cells.

Sequencing input: naive CD8+ T cells from PBMCs. The chain recombines TRBV9 with TRBJ2-3; D ambiguous. The clonotype originates from a man younger than 35 in good health. Some clones in this sample may be carry-over from other donors' samples. CDR3 amino acids: CASSSNQDTQYF. CDR3 DNA sequence: TGTGCCAGCAGCTCCAACCAAGATACGCAGTATTTT.